This T cell receptor beta chain is from a study of identical twins. Unique molecular identifiers were present on the cDNA, which also gained a universal primer site by template switching. MiXCR, applied by TCRdb to the 5' RACE reads, yields one record per CDR3 protein. Seen here are 1.5 million to 2 million distinct CDR3 sequences, around 33% observed once, and the top ten hold 0.25% to 0.3%. Study findings and constraints: Reduced insertions were recorded for abundant cord blood beta clonotypes, with no such pattern in memory repertoires. Partly confounded zero-insertion analyses could result from invariant MAIT and iNKT cells. Beta out-of-frame twin sharing showed a weaker excess.

Remarks on this clonotype: Its specificity is not known.

This CDR3 region has 12 residues. Germline values: CDR1 KGHDR, CDR2 SFDVKD. The ends lost 4 bases at V and 11 bases at J; junction bases unmatched: 4. The material sequenced was cord blood. This TCR was recovered from a newborn girl in good health. The V and J genes are TRBV24-1 and TRBJ2-3; 8 positions agree with TRBD2. The CDR3 nucleotides are TGTGCCACCAGTGAATCTAGCGGGTGGCAGTATTTT. It is translated as CATSESSGWQYF.